This entry is about one TCR beta chain. Its cognate antigen is unknown. This record belongs to a study of T cells after yellow fever vaccination. TCRdb re-derived calls from the 5' RACE reads in MiXCR, one entry per CDR3 protein. The data show about 400,000 distinct CDR3 sequences, 6.2% seen once. Study outcomes and limitations: Weaker in magnitude, the secondary response showed a faster peak on day 5 versus 15.

Germline CDR1 and CDR2: SGHNT and YYREEE (reference sequence). The V gene lost 5 bases and the J gene lost 2 bases, with 18 bases spanning the gap. This CDR3 has 16 residues. The sample consisted of PBMCs, taken 5 days after the yellow fever booster vaccination. V is TRBV5-4 and J is TRBJ2-3, with D uncertain. The receptor was derived from a man aged 30-40 years who received the YFV17D yellow fever vaccine. CDR3 nucleotides: TGTGCCAGCAGAAACGACACTGACCGTTTCACAGATACGCAGTATTTT. Amino acids: CASRNDTDRFTDTQYF.